This entry lists 26 T cell receptor beta chains sequenced from one sample in a study of blood T cell repertoires in COVID-19. Method: immunoSEQ multiplex PCR; TCRdb's copy keeps in-frame clones and lacks some. This table has 200,000 to 300,000 clones, around 81% appearing once. Sequencing was carried out using peripheral blood. The source of these receptors is a woman older than 75 with COVID-19, enrolled during active disease.

The chain combines TRBV20-1 with TRBJ2-7; D possibly corresponds to TRBD1 (6 bases). Germline V gene sequence: CDR1 DFQATT, CDR2 SNEGSKA (reference sequence). This CDR3 comprises 14 residues. Between the trimmed V and J ends, which lost 3 bases and 0 bases, there was a span of 12 bases. Here the CDR3 reads CSASPGTTSYEQYF. The CDR3 nucleotides are TGCAGTGCTAGTCCCGGGACAACCTCCTACGAGCAGTACTTC.

V usage is TRBV15 and J usage is TRBJ2-5, with TRBD1 identical over 7 bases. Germline assignment: CDR1 LNHNV and CDR2 YYDKDF (reference sequence). This CDR3 contains 15 residues. V trimming: 0 bases; J trimming: 1 base; junction bases outside the gene matches: 2. CDR3 nucleotides: TGTGCCACCAGCAGAGACGGGACAGCCCAAGAGACCCAGTACTTC. Translating it yields CATSRDGTAQETQYF.

This clone was seen only a few times. This chain uses TRBV18 with TRBJ2-2; TRBD1 might be the D (6 bases). The CDR3 extends over 16 amino acids. V dropped 5 bases and J dropped 1 base, with 14 bases sitting between them. The V gene's germline CDR1 is KGHSH and CDR2 LQKENI. The CDR3 loop reads CASSLRTAQNTGELFF. The CDR3 coding sequence is TGTGCCAGCTCATTACGGACAGCCCAGAACACCGGGGAGCTGTTTTTT. The full variable domain, in which reference TRBV18 and TRBJ2-2 provide the parts outside the CDR3, is NAGVMQNPRHLVRRRGQEARLRCSPMKGHSHVYWYRQLPEEGLKFMVYLQKENIIDESGMPKERFSAEFPKEGPSILRIQQVVRGDSAAYFCASSLRTAQNTGELFFGEGSRLTVL.

The V gene is TRBV4-2, the J gene TRBJ2-7, with 14 bases fitting TRBD2. Germline V gene lookup returns CDR1 LGHNA and CDR2 YNFKEQ. J was trimmed by 2 bases and V by 3 bases; bases with no gene match: 12. This CDR3 region has 19 residues. The CDR3 protein is CASSHLAGTSGGATYEQYF. CDR3 sequence (DNA): TGTGCCAGCAGCCACCTCGCCGGGACTAGCGGGGGAGCGACCTACGAGCAGTACTTC.

The chain combines TRBV9 with TRBJ2-1, with D perhaps TRBD1 (7 bases). Germline V gives CDR1 SGDLS, CDR2 YYNGEE. The CDR3 is made up of 15 amino acids. V was clipped by 0 bases and J by 9 bases, with 16 bases between them. CDR3 in DNA: TGTGCCAGCAGCGTAGTTCCAGGGGGGTTCGGTGAGCAGTTCTTC. Translated: CASSVVPGGFGEQFF.

The DNA of the CDR3 is TGTGCTAGTGGCGTGGGACAGGGGATTCAAGAGACCCAGTACTTC. It encodes CASGVGQGIQETQYF. This chain links TRBV12-5 with TRBJ2-5; 10 bases are shared with TRBD1. Germline V gene data show CDR1 as LGHNT and CDR2 as FRNRAP. This CDR3 comprises 15 residues. V lost 6 bases and J lost 2; bases outside the gene matches: 6.

J is TRBJ1-1 and V is TRBV28; the D gene is possibly TRBD1 (5 bases). Germline values: CDR1 MDHEN, CDR2 SYDVKM. V was clipped by 5 bases and J by 0 bases, with 16 bases between them. This CDR3 is 16 amino acids long. The CDR3 here is CASSETGRSMNTEAFF. The CDR3 nucleotides read TGTGCCAGCAGTGAAACAGGTCGATCTATGAACACTGAAGCTTTCTTT.

This clone was detected once. The chain recombines TRBV10-3 with TRBJ2-5; D is ambiguous. CDR1 is ENHRY, CDR2 SYGVKD, per germline. The V and J ends lost 0 bases and 2 bases respectively, with 7 bases between them. The CDR3 is 14 residues long. The CDR3 sequence: CAISESTSQETQYF. The CDR3 DNA is TGTGCCATCAGTGAGTCGACATCTCAAGAGACCCAGTACTTC.

The V gene is TRBV3-1 (or the pseudogene TRBV3-2), the J gene TRBJ1-3; 8 nucleotides agree with TRBD1. The CDR3 is 16 amino acids. Germline trimming cut 5 bases from V and 2 bases from J; bases unmatched to any gene: 8. In germline, CDR1 is LGHDT, CDR2 YNNKEL (reference sequence). The CDR3: CASSLSTGGAGNTIYF. CDR3 in DNA: TGTGCCAGCAGCTTAAGTACAGGGGGGGCTGGAAACACCATATATTTT.

The chain uses TRBV18 and TRBJ2-3; D is uncertain. CDR3 length: 11 amino acids. Per the germline V gene, CDR1 is KGHSH and CDR2 is LQKENI. The germline V and J ends were trimmed by 4 bases and 5 bases, with 4 bases remaining between them. Here the CDR3 DNA reads TGTGCCAGCTCACGCGAAGATACGCAGTATTTT. As protein: CASSREDTQYF. The full variable domain, completed using reference TRBV18 and TRBJ2-3, is NAGVMQNPRHLVRRRGQEARLRCSPMKGHSHVYWYRQLPEEGLKFMVYLQKENIIDESGMPKERFSAEFPKEGPSILRIQQVVRGDSAAYFCASSREDTQYFGPGTRLTVL.

This chain joins TRBV12-3 or TRBV12-4 and TRBJ1-5; TRBD1 is a possible D gene (5 bases). V shed 5 bases and J shed 7 bases, with 12 bases lying between them. CDR3 length: 13 amino acids. As DNA, the CDR3 is TGTGCCAGCAGTCTCGACAGTAGACAGCCCCAGCATTTT. Protein product: CASSLDSRQPQHF.

V usage is TRBV19 and J usage is TRBJ1-5; 8 nucleotides agree with TRBD1. Germline trimming cut 5 bases from V and 3 bases from J; bases unmatched to any gene: 6. Germline V gene data show CDR1 as LNHDA and CDR2 as SQIVND (reference sequence). The CDR3 loop spans 15 amino acids. CDR3 amino acids: CASSSGTGNNQPQHF. CDR3 sequence (DNA): TGTGCCAGTAGTTCCGGGACAGGAAACAATCAGCCCCAGCATTTT.

This clone occurred a few times. This chain joins TRBV19 and TRBJ1-1; D is perhaps TRBD1 (5 bases). Per germline, CDR1 LNHDA and CDR2 SQIVND (reference sequence). This CDR3 spans 14 amino acids. Trimming stripped 3 bases from V and 1 base from J, with 9 bases between. CDR3 nucleotide sequence: TGTGCCAGTAGTATTGGAGGGGCGAACACTGAAGCTTTCTTT. It encodes CASSIGGANTEAFF.

The chain combines TRBV9 with TRBJ2-7; 13 nucleotides match TRBD2. CDR3 length: 15 amino acids. Germline V lookup: CDR1 SGDLS, CDR2 YYNGEE. The trim removed 3 bases at V and 4 bases at J, leaving 4 bases unmatched. For the CDR3, the DNA is TGTGCCAGCAGCGGAGGACTAGCGGGAGCATACGAGCAGTACTTC. Its translation: CASSGGLAGAYEQYF.

This clone was detected once. The genes are TRBV5-5 and TRBJ1-4; perhaps TRBD1 as D (6 bases). CDR3 size: 15 residues. From germline, CDR1 is SGHKS and CDR2 YYEKEE (reference sequence). Trimming pared 2 bases from V and 5 bases from J, leaving 13 bases between. CDR3 sequence reads: CASSLTGSRNEKLFF. The DNA of the CDR3 is TGTGCCAGCAGCTTAACAGGGTCGAGAAATGAAAAACTGTTTTTT.

In regard to this clone: Relative to the germline gene, one junction end is altered; a read error may explain this. This rearrangement joins TRBV7-9 to TRBJ1-2; D may be TRBD1 (6 bases). This CDR3 has 16 amino acids. CDR1 is SEHNR and CDR2 is FQNEAQ in the germline V gene (reference sequence). CDR3 residues: CASTLTAVGQNYGYTF. As DNA, the CDR3 is TGTGCCAGCACCTTAACTGCGGTAGGACAGAACTATGGCTACACCTTC.

The chain employs TRBV5-1 and TRBJ2-5; 13 nucleotides agree with TRBD2. The germline gives CDR1 SGHRS, CDR2 YFSETQ. V trimming: 4 bases; J trimming: 5 bases; junction bases outside the gene matches: 5. This CDR3 is 15 amino acids long. DNA for the CDR3: TGCGCCAGCAGCCTAGGACTAGCGGGGGCGGAGACCCAGTACTTC. As protein: CASSLGLAGAETQYF.

The chain uses TRBV5-6 and TRBJ1-6; 12 bases agree with TRBD1. Looked up from germline, CDR1 is SGHDT and CDR2 is YYEEEE. V lost 4 bases and J lost 9; bases outside the gene matches: 5. The CDR3 has 15 amino acids. The CDR3 region has the DNA TGTGCCAGCAGCGGGGACAGGGGGCGAGGTTCACCCCTCCACTTT. It specifies CASSGDRGRGSPLHF.

This chain links TRBV27 with TRBJ2-1; TRBD2 aligns across 13 bases. Germline V CDR1 and CDR2: MNHEY, SMNVEV (reference sequence). The CDR3 covers 18 residues. Germline trimming cut 5 bases from V and 4 bases from J; bases unmatched to any gene: 11. This chain's CDR3 is CASSPGLAGIPSYNEQFF. DNA of the CDR3: TGTGCCAGCAGTCCGGGACTAGCGGGGATCCCGTCGTACAATGAGCAGTTCTTC.

This chain joins TRBV30 and TRBJ1-6; D is possibly TRBD1 (6 bases). The CDR3 is 16 residues long. Germline V lookup: CDR1 GTSNPN, CDR2 SVGIG (reference sequence). Trimming left V 3 bases short and J 1 base short, with 13 bases between. CDR3 sequence reads: CAWSRGQASYNSPLHF. The CDR3 bases are TGTGCCTGGAGCCGGGGACAAGCTTCCTATAATTCACCCCTCCACTTT.

J is TRBJ1-2 and V is TRBV10-3, with 9 positions matching TRBD1. This CDR3 comprises 15 residues. Germline V lookup: CDR1 ENHRY, CDR2 SYGVKD. The V segment lost 3 bases and the J segment 4 bases; nucleotides outside the gene matches: 6. The CDR3 here is CAISDRDRASYGYTF. CDR3 nucleotides: TGTGCCATCAGTGACCGGGACAGGGCAAGCTATGGCTACACCTTC.

In its sample, this clone was seen a few times. Other nucleotide sequences in the sample specify the same CDR3. The chain employs TRBV6-2 or TRBV6-3 and TRBJ1-1, with a possible D match to TRBD1 (6 bases). The CDR3 has 13 amino acids. The germline V gene encodes CDR1 MNHEY and CDR2 SVGEGT. Trimming took 2 bases from V and 5 from J, leaving 9 bases between them. The CDR3 DNA sequence: TGTGCCAGCAGTTACCTCCAGGGGACTGAAGCTTTCTTT. It codes for CASSYLQGTEAFF.

The rearrangement joins TRBV27 to TRBJ1-1; weak D call: TRBD1 (5 bases). CDR1 and CDR2 (germline): MNHEY, SMNVEV (reference sequence). The CDR3 totals 14 residues. The germline V and J ends were trimmed by 7 bases and 5 bases, with 17 bases remaining between them. The CDR3 bases are TGTGCCAGCACCCCCGCGGCAGGGATTACTGAAGCTTTCTTT. Protein product: CASTPAAGITEAFF.

This chain links TRBV4-3 with TRBJ2-2; 14 nucleotides agree with TRBD2. Germline trimming cut 3 bases from V and 0 bases from J; bases unmatched to any gene: 12. Germline CDR1 and CDR2: LGHNA and YSLEER. The CDR3 runs 21 residues. CDR3 bases: TGCGCCAGCAGCCACCCCCAGGGGACTAGCGGGAGATCCCCGAACACCGGGGAGCTGTTTTTT. This encodes CASSHPQGTSGRSPNTGELFF.

Details on this clone: This same CDR3 is encoded by further DNA sequences in the sample. The V and J genes are TRBV6-2 or TRBV6-3 and TRBJ2-5, with 8 nucleotides matching TRBD1. CDR1 is MNHEY and CDR2 is SVGEGT in the germline V gene. CDR3 size: 15 residues. V gave up 0 bases and J gave up 3 bases; unmatched junction bases: 3. The CDR3 DNA reads TGTGCCAGCAGTTACTCTGGGACAGGTAAAGAGACCCAGTACTTC. Translation: CASSYSGTGKETQYF.

The V and J genes are TRBV18 and TRBJ1-1; 9 bases agree with TRBD1. CDR1 and CDR2 from the germline V gene are KGHSH and LQKENI. After removal of 3 bases from V and 1 base from J, the junction contained 6 bases not matched to a gene. The CDR3 sequence is 16 residues long. The CDR3 sequence is CASSPDRGGKNTEAFF. The CDR3 DNA reads TGTGCCAGCTCACCTGACAGGGGGGGGAAGAACACTGAAGCTTTCTTT.